The source of this TCR beta chain is a study of molecular identifiers for immune sequencing clone quantification. TCRdb re-analysed the PCR reads in MiXCR, keeping a single row per CDR3 protein. Counted here are over 600,000 distinct CDR3 sequences, 15% to 20% occurring once; the ten biggest clones make up 0.7% to 1%. With V trimmed by 5 bases and J by 1 base, 10 bases remained unmatched. Germline lookup yields CDR1 MGHDK and CDR2 SYGVNS. CDR3 size: 16 residues. This clonotype was seen repeatedly, ten times or more. This clonotype originated in a human donor in good health. Some libraries in this study had Jurkat cell RNA spiked in. V gene TRBV25-1 combines with J gene TRBJ1-1; 7 bases fit TRBD1. Sequencing used naive CD8+ T cells from blood, with Jurkat cell RNA spiked in. Subset in this sample: FACS-sorted CD8+CD4-CCR7+CD45RA+ naive T cells. This CDR3 reads CASSPGGTAKNTEAFF. The CDR3 nucleotides are TGTGCCAGCAGTCCCGGGGGGACAGCGAAGAACACTGAAGCTTTCTTT.